The rows below give T cell receptor beta chains drawn from one sample of a study of PD-1 blockade in mismatch repair-deficient tumors. Data came from immunoSEQ multiplex PCR; TCRdb stores just in-frame clones and leaves some out. The table shows 40,000 or so clones, with approximately 88% occurring only once. Sequenced material: PBMCs, taken roughly 40 weeks after starting pembrolizumab. These TCRs come from an adult with mismatch repair-deficient cancer. Both conserved end residues are part of each CDR3.

v_call	j_call	cdr3_aa
TRBV19	TRBJ2-2	CASSLPGLGVAGELFF
TRBV4-1	TRBJ1-1	CASSQDPNSFRARAEAFF
TRBV7-2	TRBJ2-7	CASSLYALSYEQYF
TRBV20-1	TRBJ2-1	CSVKGLDEQFF
TRBV5-6	TRBJ1-4	CASSDLGQGGEKLFF
TRBV7-3	TRBJ1-2	CASSEDRGYGYTF
TRBV28	TRBJ1-4	CASSLDGHYEKLFF
TRBV6-1	TRBJ1-3	CASSEIGTGLRTGNTIYF
TRBV10-2	TRBJ2-1	CASSGVKAGAADEQFF
TRBV7-9	TRBJ1-1	CASSRDRGAEAFF
TRBV2	TRBJ1-2	CASSEALLETGADGYTF
TRBV7-9	TRBJ1-2	CASSPDRGINGYTF
TRBV5-1	TRBJ2-6	CASGSEIYTGANVLTF
TRBV7-9	TRBJ2-1	CASSLSAGGSGYNEQFF
TRBV6-6	TRBJ1-2	CASSYVAAYGYTF
TRBV7-9	TRBJ2-3	CASSPIRLEVVDTQYF
TRBV7-9	TRBJ2-5	CASSLGVRGETQYF